This T cell receptor beta chain was recorded in a study of blood T cell repertoires in COVID-19. V lost 4 bases, J lost 5 bases, and 11 bases lay in between. The length of the CDR3 is 13 residues. Germline V gene data show CDR1 as SQVTM and CDR2 as ANQGSEA. Libraries were prepared by immunoSEQ multiplex PCR; TCRdb keeps only in-frame clonotypes and omits some of them. Of a few hundred thousand clones in the sample, 85% to 90% are singletons; the top ten hold roughly 1%. The receptor was derived from a man between 18 and 29 years old who had recovered from COVID-19. The chain employs TRBV29-1 and TRBJ1-4, with a weak D call TRBD1 (5 bases). Sequencing used PBMCs or T cells enriched from blood (not recorded which). Here the CDR3 reads CSVGYRLNEKLFF. CDR3 DNA sequence: TGCAGCGTTGGGTACAGGTTGAATGAAAAACTGTTTTTT.